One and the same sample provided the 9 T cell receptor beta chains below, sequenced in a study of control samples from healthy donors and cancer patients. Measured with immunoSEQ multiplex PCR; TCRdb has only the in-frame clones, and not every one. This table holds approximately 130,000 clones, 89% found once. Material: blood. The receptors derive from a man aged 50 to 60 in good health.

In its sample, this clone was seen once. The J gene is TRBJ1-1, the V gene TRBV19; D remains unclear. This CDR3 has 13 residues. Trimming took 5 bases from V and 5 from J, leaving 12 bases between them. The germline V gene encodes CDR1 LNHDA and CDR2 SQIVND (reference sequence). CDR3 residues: CASSPRRSTEAFF. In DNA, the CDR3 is TGTGCCAGTAGTCCCCGTAGGTCAACTGAAGCTTTCTTT.

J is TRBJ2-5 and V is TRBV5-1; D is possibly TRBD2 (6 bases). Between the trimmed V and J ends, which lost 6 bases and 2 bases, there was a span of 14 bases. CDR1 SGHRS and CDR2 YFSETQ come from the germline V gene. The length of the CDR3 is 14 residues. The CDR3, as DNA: TGCGCCAGCACCCTGGGGGGATCTCAAGAGACCCAGTACTTC. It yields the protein CASTLGGSQETQYF.

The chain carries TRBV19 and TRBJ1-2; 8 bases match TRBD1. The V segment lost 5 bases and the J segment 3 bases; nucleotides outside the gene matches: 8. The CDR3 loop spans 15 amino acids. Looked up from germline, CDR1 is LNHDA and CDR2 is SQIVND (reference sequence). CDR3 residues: CASSGRDRGDYGYTF. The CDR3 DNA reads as TGTGCCAGTAGTGGGCGTGACAGGGGTGACTATGGCTACACCTTC.

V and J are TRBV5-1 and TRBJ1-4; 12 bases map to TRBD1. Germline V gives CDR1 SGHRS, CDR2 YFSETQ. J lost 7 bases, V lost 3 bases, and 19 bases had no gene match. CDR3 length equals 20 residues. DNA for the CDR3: TGCGCCAGCAGCTGGCGCTTGATCGGGCGGGACAGGGGGCAGAGTGAAAAACTGTTTTTT. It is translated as CASSWRLIGRDRGQSEKLFF.

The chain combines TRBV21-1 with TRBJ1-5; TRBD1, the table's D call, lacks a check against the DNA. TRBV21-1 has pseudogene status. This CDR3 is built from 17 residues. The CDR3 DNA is TGTGCCAGCAGCAAAAAAAGGACAGGGGGGTACGGGCAGCCCCAGCATTTT. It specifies CASSKKRTGGYGQPQHF.

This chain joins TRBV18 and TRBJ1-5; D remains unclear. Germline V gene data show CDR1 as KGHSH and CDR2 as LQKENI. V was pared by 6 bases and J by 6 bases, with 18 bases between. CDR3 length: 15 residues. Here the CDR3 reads CASSLNAGLGQPQHF. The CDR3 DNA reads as TGTGCCAGCTCCCTCAACGCGGGTTTAGGTCAGCCCCAGCATTTT.

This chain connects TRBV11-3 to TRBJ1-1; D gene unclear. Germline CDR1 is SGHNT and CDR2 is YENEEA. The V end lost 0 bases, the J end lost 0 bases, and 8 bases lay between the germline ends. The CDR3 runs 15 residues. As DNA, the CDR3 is TGTGCCAGCAGCTTAGATCAGCCCGTGAACACTGAAGCTTTCTTT. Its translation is CASSLDQPVNTEAFF.

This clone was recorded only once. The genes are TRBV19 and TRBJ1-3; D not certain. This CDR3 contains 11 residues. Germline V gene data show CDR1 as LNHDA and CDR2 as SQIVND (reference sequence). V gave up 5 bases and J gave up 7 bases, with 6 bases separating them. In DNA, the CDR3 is TGTGCCAGTAGTCGGGTTAACACCATATATTTT. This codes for CASSRVNTIYF.

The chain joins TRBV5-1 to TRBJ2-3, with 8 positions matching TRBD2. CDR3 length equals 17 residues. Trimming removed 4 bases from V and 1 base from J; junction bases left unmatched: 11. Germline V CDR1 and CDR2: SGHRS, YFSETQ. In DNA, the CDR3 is TGCGCCAGCAGCCCTGAATTAGCGGGGACCGGCACAGATACGCAGTATTTT. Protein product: CASSPELAGTGTDTQYF.